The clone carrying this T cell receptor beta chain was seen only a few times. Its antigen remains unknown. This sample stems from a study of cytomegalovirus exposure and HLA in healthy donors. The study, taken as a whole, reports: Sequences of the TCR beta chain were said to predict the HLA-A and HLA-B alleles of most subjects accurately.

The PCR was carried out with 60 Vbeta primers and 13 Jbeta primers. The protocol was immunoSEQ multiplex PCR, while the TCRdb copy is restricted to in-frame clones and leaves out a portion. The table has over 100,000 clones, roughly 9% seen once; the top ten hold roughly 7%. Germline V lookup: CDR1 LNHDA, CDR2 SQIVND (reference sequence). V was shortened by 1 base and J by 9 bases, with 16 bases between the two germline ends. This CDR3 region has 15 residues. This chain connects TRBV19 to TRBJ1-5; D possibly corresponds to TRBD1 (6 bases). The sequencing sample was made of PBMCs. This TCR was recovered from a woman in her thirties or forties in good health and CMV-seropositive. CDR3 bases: TGTGCCAGTAGTATAGTTTTGACGGGACATCGGCCCCAGCATTTT. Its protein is CASSIVLTGHRPQHF.